This is a list of T cell receptor beta chains from one sample in a study of blood T cell repertoires in COVID-19. This table comes from immunoSEQ multiplex PCR, and its TCRdb copy is limited to in-frame clones, with some not included. Of 300,000 to 350,000 clones detected, 80% to 95% appear once; the ten largest clones hold about 6.8%. Sequenced sample: peripheral blood. Receptors originate from a woman aged 25 to 39 with COVID-19, enrolled during active disease. Each CDR3 is given with its conserved first and last residue. D genes are given only for firm matches. Clone size appears in some rows only: once, few, many, or a class for an expanded clone.

abundance,d_gene,len,j_gene,v_gene,CDR3nt,CDR3aa
-,-,18,TRBJ2-6,TRBV12-5,TGTGCTAGTGGTAATGTCGAGGACGGGAGCTCTGGGGCCAACGTCCTGACTTTC,CASGNVEDGSSGANVLTF
once,TRBD1,15,TRBJ2-3,TRBV5-4,TGTGCCAGCAGGTGGGGCCCTACAGGGGCAGATACGCAGTATTTT,CASRWGPTGADTQYF
-,TRBD2,14,TRBJ2-1,TRBV7-9,TGTGCCAGCAGCGTTCTAGCGGGAGGCAATGAGCAGTTCTTC,CASSVLAGGNEQFF
-,TRBD1,16,TRBJ2-7,TRBV5-1,TGCGCCAGCAGCTCCCAGTCCGGGACAGGGACCTACGAGCAGTACTTC,CASSSQSGTGTYEQYF
-,-,13,TRBJ2-5,TRBV12-5,TGTGCTAGTGGTTTGGCTGGGGCCGAGACCCAGTACTTC,CASGLAGAETQYF
-,-,15,TRBJ2-1,TRBV30,TGTGCCTGGAGTGACCATAGCCCCTCCAACAATGAGCAGTTCTTC,CAWSDHSPSNNEQFF
-,TRBD2,17,TRBJ2-3,TRBV7-2,TGTGCCAGCAGCTTAGCTGGACTAGCGGGAGTTGCAGATACGCAGTATTTT,CASSLAGLAGVADTQYF
-,-,12,TRBJ1-1,TRBV29-1,TGCAGCGTTGAGGCCCGGAACACTGAAGCTTTCTTT,CSVEARNTEAFF
-,TRBD2,15,TRBJ2-1,TRBV7-8,TGTGCCAGCAGCCTCAGGCGGGAGAGCTACAATGAGCAGTTCTTC,CASSLRRESYNEQFF
-,TRBD1,15,TRBJ1-1,TRBV7-3,TGTGCCAGCAGCCCGGGGACAGGGGGCCACACTGAAGCTTTCTTT,CASSPGTGGHTEAFF
-,-,11,TRBJ2-1,TRBV3-1/TRBV3-2,TGTGCCAGCAGCGATAGTAGTGAGCAGTTCTTC,CASSDSSEQFF
-,-,15,TRBJ2-3,TRBV2,TGTGCCAGCAGCCTCGAACAGGGAGTAGCAGATACGCAGTATTTT,CASSLEQGVADTQYF
-,-,14,TRBJ2-1,TRBV6-2/TRBV6-3,TGTGCCAGCAGTCCAGATGGAGTCTACAATGAGCAGTTCTTC,CASSPDGVYNEQFF
-,TRBD1,14,TRBJ2-7,TRBV6-6,TGTGCCAGCAGGTCCCCCGGGACAGCCTACGAGCAGTACTTC,CASRSPGTAYEQYF
-,TRBD1,15,TRBJ1-5,TRBV2,TGTGCCAGCAGCCCTGAACAGGGGGCTAATCAGCCCCAGCATTTT,CASSPEQGANQPQHF
once,TRBD2,18,TRBJ2-7,TRBV11-2,TGTGCCAGCAGCCGTACTAGCGGGAGGGCCTTACTCCGCTACGAGCAGTACTTC,CASSRTSGRALLRYEQYF
-,-,14,TRBJ2-7,TRBV28,TGTGCCAGCAGTTTAAGTGGTGGAGGTTACGAGCAGTACTTC,CASSLSGGGYEQYF
-,-,14,TRBJ1-1,TRBV6-1,TGTGCCAGCAGTGAAACAGGAATGAACACTGAAGCTTTCTTT,CASSETGMNTEAFF
-,TRBD1,14,TRBJ2-5,TRBV29-1,TGCAGCGTTGAACGGACAGGGGTGGGGGAGACCCAGTACTTC,CSVERTGVGETQYF
-,-,14,TRBJ2-5,TRBV9,TGTGCCAGCAGCGTATTTGTAGAGGGAGAGACCCAGTACTTC,CASSVFVEGETQYF
once,TRBD2,15,TRBJ2-5,TRBV6-2/TRBV6-3,TGTGCCAGCAGTCTTACTAGCGGGAGTAGAGGGACCCAGTACTTC,CASSLTSGSRGTQYF
-,TRBD2,17,TRBJ2-5,TRBV11-2,TGTGCCAGCAGCTTAGTGGCTAGCGGGTGGAAGAAGGAGACCCAGTACTTC,CASSLVASGWKKETQYF
-,TRBD2,15,TRBJ2-1,TRBV11-2,TGTGCCAGCAGCTTAGCTACTAGCGGGAGAGATGAGCAGTTCTTC,CASSLATSGRDEQFF
once,TRBD2,15,TRBJ2-1,TRBV30,TGTGCCTGGAGGAGACTAGCGGGAGGGTACAATGAGCAGTTCTTC,CAWRRLAGGYNEQFF
-,-,14,TRBJ1-6,TRBV6-5,TGTGCCAGCAGCATACAGGGTGCGGAGTCACCCCTCCACTTT,CASSIQGAESPLHF
-,TRBD2,15,TRBJ2-1,TRBV2,TGTGCCAGCAGTTTTAATGGACTAGCGGGGTCTGAGCAGTTCTTC,CASSFNGLAGSEQFF
-,TRBD2,16,TRBJ2-7,TRBV4-2,TGTGCCAGCAGCCAAGATAGCCTAGCGGGAGAGAGGGAGCAGTACTTC,CASSQDSLAGEREQYF
-,TRBD1,14,TRBJ1-4,TRBV7-9,TGTGCCAGCAGCCCAGGGGGCCCTAATGAAAAACTGTTTTTT,CASSPGGPNEKLFF
-,-,14,TRBJ1-6,TRBV7-9,TGTGCCAGCAGAACGGACAGTTATAATTCACCCCTCCACTTT,CASRTDSYNSPLHF
once,TRBD2,17,TRBJ2-1,TRBV7-9,TGTGCCAGCAGCCTCCGGACTAGCGGGAGTCCCCACAATGAGCAGTTCTTC,CASSLRTSGSPHNEQFF
-,TRBD2,13,TRBJ2-7,TRBV2,TGTGCCAGCAGTGAAGGGACTAGAGGCGAGCAGTACTTC,CASSEGTRGEQYF
-,-,16,TRBJ1-3,TRBV6-7,TGTGCCAGCAGTACAAGGGGAAGGGCCTCTGGAAACACCATATATTTT,CASSTRGRASGNTIYF
-,-,15,TRBJ1-1,TRBV6-5,TGTGCCAGCAGACTACGGGGCGGGGGAGGCACTGAAGCTTTCTTT,CASRLRGGGGTEAFF
-,TRBD1,15,TRBJ2-5,TRBV18,TGTGCCAGCTCACTCCAGACAGGGGGACAAGAGACCCAGTACTTC,CASSLQTGGQETQYF
-,TRBD1,13,TRBJ2-7,TRBV10-3,TGTGCCATCAGGGGGACAGGGCCCTACGAGCAGTACTTC,CAIRGTGPYEQYF
-,TRBD1,18,TRBJ2-6,TRBV7-9,TGTGCCAGCAGCTCGCAACAGGGGGCCAGCTCTGGGGCCAACGTCCTGACTTTC,CASSSQQGASSGANVLTF
-,TRBD2,15,TRBJ2-5,TRBV5-8,TGTGCCAGCTCAGGTGGAGGCAGGCGGGGGGAGACCCAGTACTTC,CASSGGGRRGETQYF
few,-,16,TRBJ2-3,TRBV6-5,TGTGCCAGCAGTTCTTTGACTAGGGGGGGCACAAATACGCAGTATTTT,CASSSLTRGGTNTQYF
-,TRBD1,14,TRBJ1-2,TRBV6-6,TGTGCCAGCACCGAGACAGGGCCTAACTATGGCTACACCTTC,CASTETGPNYGYTF
few,TRBD2,17,TRBJ2-3,TRBV11-2,TGTGCCAGCAGCTCCGGGGCGGGAGGGCCAATGGTAGATACGCAGTATTTT,CASSSGAGGPMVDTQYF
-,-,13,TRBJ2-7,TRBV11-2,TGTGCCAGCAGCCCAGACAGGGAGGATGAGCAGTACTTC,CASSPDREDEQYF
-,-,15,TRBJ1-5,TRBV10-1,TGCGCCAGCACCCCCCAGGCGCTGAGCAATCAGCCCCAGCATTTT,CASTPQALSNQPQHF
-,-,13,TRBJ1-4,TRBV6-6,TGTGCCAGCAGTTATAGCTTTGGTGAAAAACTGTTTTTT,CASSYSFGEKLFF
-,TRBD1,16,TRBJ2-1,TRBV7-2,TGTGCCAGCAGCTCCAGGGGACAGGGGTCCTACAATGAGCAGTTCTTC,CASSSRGQGSYNEQFF
-,-,16,TRBJ2-2,TRBV28,TGTGCCAGCAGTCCCCGGACGGGCGGGGACGAGGGGGAGCTGTTTTTT,CASSPRTGGDEGELFF
once,-,14,TRBJ2-7,TRBV6-5,TGTGCCAGCAGTTACTCAACAGGGACCTACGAGCAGTACTTC,CASSYSTGTYEQYF
-,TRBD1,14,TRBJ1-6,TRBV4-1,TGCGCCAGCAGCCTGGGACAGGCGGGCTCACCCCTCCACTTT,CASSLGQAGSPLHF
-,-,15,TRBJ2-7,TRBV25-1,TGTGCCAGCGCCAAGCTGGGCCCGGCGACCTACGAGCAGTACTTC,CASAKLGPATYEQYF
once,-,17,TRBJ2-1,TRBV5-6,TGTGCCAGCAGCCTAGAGACCGGGACTCTCTCCTACAATGAGCAGTTCTTC,CASSLETGTLSYNEQFF
-,TRBD2,17,TRBJ2-3,TRBV7-9,TGTGCCAGCAGGGGCTGGACTAGCGGGAGGGTGACAGATACGCAGTATTTT,CASRGWTSGRVTDTQYF
-,-,15,TRBJ1-1,TRBV18,TGTGCCAGCTCACCATTGGCCGTAAGCGGCACTGAAGCTTTCTTT,CASSPLAVSGTEAFF
few,-,11,TRBJ2-7,TRBV5-5,TGTGCCAGCAGCACGAGGAGGGAGCAGTACTTC,CASSTRREQYF
-,-,15,TRBJ1-5,TRBV6-5,TGTGCCAGCAGCCGGACAGAAAATAGCAATCAGCCCCAGCATTTT,CASSRTENSNQPQHF
-,-,14,TRBJ2-6,TRBV19,TGTGCCGCAACAGGGAGCTCTGGGGCCAACGTCCTGACTTTC,CAATGSSGANVLTF
-,TRBD1,13,TRBJ2-5,TRBV7-7,TGTGCTAGCAGCCGTGACAGGGGAGAGACCCAGTACTTC,CASSRDRGETQYF
-,TRBD1,13,TRBJ1-1,TRBV6-6,TGTGCCAGCAGTCGTAACAGGGGCACTGAAGCTTTCTTT,CASSRNRGTEAFF
-,TRBD1,12,TRBJ2-7,TRBV6-5,TGTGCCAGCCGACAGGGGCCCTACGAGCAGTACTTC,CASRQGPYEQYF
-,-,16,TRBJ2-4,TRBV19,TGTGCCAGTAGCCGTAGGGGCCCGGACGTCAAAAACATTCAGTACTTC,CASSRRGPDVKNIQYF
-,-,12,TRBJ1-5,TRBV29-1,TGCAGCGTTGCTTATAGCAATCAGCCCCAGCATTTT,CSVAYSNQPQHF
once,TRBD2,13,TRBJ2-5,TRBV2,TGTGCCAGCAAGGAACGGGAGGTAAAGACCCAGTACTTC,CASKEREVKTQYF